The clone carrying this T cell receptor (beta chain) was seen ten or more times. This entry is derived from a study of T cells in Graves' hyperthyroidism and ophthalmopathy. Study in general: Initial diagnosis, before any treatment, was when peripheral blood was collected.

This CDR3 is 14 amino acids long. With V trimmed by 4 bases and J by 8 bases, 3 bases remained unmatched. Germline assignment: CDR1 SGHVS and CDR2 FQNEAQ. RNA transcripts were the template for amplifying TCR beta CDR3 regions. When the TCR CDR3 underwent first-round RT-PCR, the HTBI primer set was used. A single record per CDR3 protein comes from TCRdb applying MiXCR to the multiplex PCR reads. Found here are some 800,000 distinct CDR3 sequences, about 38% of them singletons; the top ten hold 8.9%. Thyroid ultrasound, orbital computed tomography, clinical symptoms, and serum thyroxine and TRAb underpinned diagnoses.

The sample taken for sequencing was blood. This clonotype originated in a man aged 18 to 35 with Graves' hyperthyroidism. This chain uses TRBV7-8 with TRBJ1-6; 9 nucleotides line up with TRBD1. The CDR3 protein is CASSSWTGDSPLHF. CDR3 DNA sequence: TGTGCCAGCAGCTCCTGGACAGGGGATTCACCCCTCCACTTT.